The clone carrying this T cell receptor beta chain appeared once. The target antigen is unknown. Adults with ileal or ileocolonic Crohn's disease and an indication for resection were eligible. This table comes from immunoSEQ multiplex PCR, and its TCRdb copy is limited to in-frame clones, with some not included. Of around 4,200 clones listed, about 80% were seen once; the top ten hold approximately 15%. The data stem from a study of T cell repertoires in ileal Crohn's disease. The study, taken as a whole, reports: Compared with non-smokers, active smokers at surgery showed more clonal expansions. Sorted CD8 T cells held more high-frequency clones than CD4.

The TCR comes from an adult with Crohn's disease. Sequencing was performed on ileal tissue.

The CDR3 reads CASILDSTNTEAFF. Written as DNA, the CDR3 is TGCGCCAGCATCCTGGACAGTACTAACACTGAAGCTTTCTTT. This rearrangement joins TRBV5-1 to TRBJ1-1; possible D gene TRBD1, 6 bases. V was shortened by 6 bases and J by 2 bases, with 14 bases between the two germline ends. The length of the CDR3 is 14 residues. Germline lookup yields CDR1 SGHRS and CDR2 YFSETQ. Supplemented by reference TRBV5-1 and TRBJ1-1, the full variable domain reads KAGVTQTPRYLIKTRGQQVTLSCSPISGHRSVSWYQQTPGQGLQFLFEYFSETQRNKGNFPGRFSGRQFSNSRSEMNVSTLELGDSALYLCASILDSTNTEAFFGQGTRLTVV.